A single sample gave rise to the 16 T cell receptor beta chains below, sequenced in a study of blood T cell repertoires in COVID-19. Assay used: immunoSEQ multiplex PCR; TCRdb lists only in-frame clones, some missing. The sample lists tens of thousands of clones, about 91% occurring once. Sequences were obtained from peripheral blood. The source of these receptors is a human donor with active COVID-19. The donor label of this sample is uncertain.

J is TRBJ2-2 and V is TRBV4-1; D is perhaps TRBD2 (5 bases). Germline V gene sequence: CDR1 MGHRA, CDR2 YSYEKL. The V gene lost 3 bases and the J gene lost 6 bases, with 8 bases spanning the gap. CDR3 length: 13 residues. Written as DNA, the CDR3 is TGCGCCAGCAGCCAGCCCGGGGCCGGGGAGCTGTTTTTT. It is translated as CASSQPGAGELFF.

CDR3 DNA sequence: TGTGCCAGCAGTTACGAGGTCGCCGTTGAGGCGAATGAGCAGTTCTTC. Protein sequence: CASSYEVAVEANEQFF. The V gene is TRBV6-2 or TRBV6-3, the J gene TRBJ2-1; no clear D. The CDR3 runs to 16 residues. Trimming left V 2 bases short and J 7 bases short, with 18 bases between. CDR1 is MNHEY, CDR2 SVGEGT, per germline.

The chain recombines TRBV3-1 (or the pseudogene TRBV3-2) with TRBJ2-1; tentative D call: TRBD2 (6 bases). The CDR3 loop spans 13 amino acids. V lost 1 base, J lost 10 bases, and 11 bases lay in between. The germline gives CDR1 LGHDT, CDR2 YNNKEL (reference sequence). This CDR3 reads CASSQAGSLEQFF. CDR3 DNA: TGTGCCAGCAGCCAAGCCGGGAGCCTGGAGCAGTTCTTC.

V gene TRBV27 combines with J gene TRBJ2-2, with D perhaps matching TRBD2 (5 bases). Germline-derived CDR1 and CDR2 are MNHEY and SMNVEV (reference sequence). The V gene lost 3 bases and the J gene lost 0 bases, with 14 bases spanning the gap. This CDR3 is 17 amino acids long. CDR3 nucleotides: TGTGCCAGCAGTTTGTTACGGGATACGTCGAACACCGGGGAGCTGTTTTTT. This encodes CASSLLRDTSNTGELFF.

The chain carries TRBV10-2 and TRBJ2-2; D ambiguous. Per germline, CDR1 WSHSY and CDR2 SAAADI. This CDR3 spans 12 amino acids. V lost 6 bases and J lost 4, with 6 bases in between. The CDR3 loop reads CASRATTGELFF. CDR3 DNA sequence: TGCGCCAGCAGGGCCACCACCGGGGAGCTGTTTTTT.

The chain carries TRBV2 and TRBJ2-5, with D possibly being TRBD1 (5 bases). The CDR3 is made up of 15 amino acids. Germline loops: CDR1 SNHLY, CDR2 FYNNEI. V was cut by 3 bases and J by 3 bases, with 14 bases left in between. The CDR3 spells CASSESWGREETQYF. CDR3 DNA sequence: TGTGCCAGCAGTGAGAGTTGGGGCCGCGAAGAGACCCAGTACTTC.

This clone appeared a single time. The chain links TRBV5-4 to TRBJ1-3, with a weak D call TRBD1 (6 bases). Germline V gives CDR1 SGHNT, CDR2 YYREEE (reference sequence). The CDR3 consists of 13 residues. V shed 2 bases and J shed 4 bases, with 7 bases lying between them. The CDR3 DNA reads TGTGCCAGCAGCTTCGACAGGGGAAACACCATATATTTT. Its protein product is CASSFDRGNTIYF.

The chain links TRBV3-1 (or the pseudogene TRBV3-2) to TRBJ2-2; TRBD2 aligns across 10 bases. J lost 0 bases, V lost 0 bases, and 4 bases had no gene match. The CDR3 is 18 amino acids. The germline gives CDR1 LGHDT, CDR2 YNNKEL (reference sequence). The CDR3 DNA is TGTGCCAGCAGCCAAGACCGTAGCGGGGGGCCGAACACCGGGGAGCTGTTTTTT. This codes for CASSQDRSGGPNTGELFF.

This clone was seen just once. The V gene is TRBV19, the J gene TRBJ2-7, with 7 bases fitting TRBD2. In germline, CDR1 is LNHDA, CDR2 SQIVND (reference sequence). The CDR3 is 13 amino acids. The trim removed 4 bases at V and 8 bases at J, leaving 8 bases unmatched. The CDR3 spells CASSSSGTKKQYF. CDR3 sequence (DNA): TGTGCCAGTAGTAGCAGTGGGACTAAAAAGCAGTACTTC.

The chain couples TRBV7-9 to TRBJ1-1; D gene uncertain. Germline values: CDR1 SEHNR, CDR2 FQNEAQ (reference sequence). The CDR3 is made up of 14 amino acids. Deletions cut 5 bases from V and 1 base from J, with 11 bases between. CDR3 sequence: CASSPTRGNTEAFF. The CDR3 region has the DNA TGTGCCAGCAGCCCAACACGGGGGAACACTGAAGCTTTCTTT.

This rearrangement joins TRBV15 to TRBJ2-6; a possible D gene is TRBD1 (6 bases). Germline V gene data show CDR1 as LNHNV and CDR2 as YYDKDF (reference sequence). Trimming left V 5 bases short and J 0 bases short, with 20 bases between. The CDR3 runs 19 residues. The CDR3 DNA is TGTGCCACCAGCGCAAGAATAGGACAGCCGAGCTCTGGGGCCAACGTCCTGACTTTC. This encodes CATSARIGQPSSGANVLTF.

V and J are TRBV19 and TRBJ2-1; 13 nucleotides align to TRBD2. V was clipped by 4 bases and J by 10 bases; unmatched bases: 10. In germline, CDR1 is LNHDA, CDR2 SQIVND (reference sequence). The CDR3 extends over 16 amino acids. The CDR3 DNA sequence: TGTGCCAGTAGTACCACTAGCGGGGGGGCCCTCCGAGAGCAGTTCTTC. Amino acids: CASSTTSGGALREQFF. The variable domain in full, with the rest retrieved from reference TRBV19 and TRBJ2-1, is DGGITQSPKYLFRKEGQNVTLSCEQNLNHDAMYWYRQDPGQGLRLIYYSQIVNDFQKGDIAEGYSVSREKKESFPLTVTSAQKNPTAFYLCASSTTSGGALREQFFGPGTRLTVL.

With regard to this clone: This same CDR3 is encoded by further DNA sequences in the sample. The rearrangement links TRBV9 to TRBJ2-7, with 9 bases identical to TRBD2. The CDR3 sequence is 15 residues long. Germline CDR1 and CDR2: SGDLS and YYNGEE. V shed 0 bases and J 3 bases; nucleotides not matched to a gene: 4. The CDR3 is CASSVDSGGYYEQYF. For the CDR3, the DNA is TGTGCCAGCAGCGTAGACAGCGGGGGGTACTACGAGCAGTACTTC.

The V call is TRBV19, the J call TRBJ2-7; 7 nucleotides align to TRBD2. Germline CDR1 is LNHDA and CDR2 is SQIVND (reference sequence). Trimming removed 5 bases from V and 0 bases from J; junction bases left unmatched: 7. The CDR3 sequence is 15 residues long. CDR3 nucleotides: TGTGCCAGTAGTGGACCCCGGGGGGACTCCTACGAGCAGTACTTC. Its protein is CASSGPRGDSYEQYF.

This chain connects TRBV5-4 to TRBJ2-5, with D possibly matching TRBD2 (6 bases). V shed 0 bases and J shed 3 bases, with 15 bases lying between them. CDR1 is SGHNT and CDR2 is YYREEE in the germline V gene (reference sequence). This CDR3 is built from 16 residues. The CDR3: CASSLGAVSGKETQYF. In DNA form, the CDR3 reads TGTGCCAGCAGCTTGGGGGCGGTTAGCGGAAAAGAGACCCAGTACTTC.

The genes are TRBV11-2 and TRBJ1-2, with D hard to call. Germline V gives CDR1 SGHAT, CDR2 FQNNGV. The V and J ends lost 2 bases and 0 bases respectively, with 4 bases between them. The CDR3 is 13 amino acids. The CDR3 DNA follows: TGTGCCAGCAGCTTAATCACTAACTATGGCTACACCTTC. Translation: CASSLITNYGYTF.